One T cell receptor beta chain is described in this entry. This clonotype was observed a few times. The antigen it recognizes is unknown. The input lacks base qualities; no much larger clone sits a single base away. The CDR3, cysteine through phenylalanine, is 14 amino acids long. Only the CDR3 DNA stays, 42 bases, in frame from base 1. The germline V gene (reference sequence) supplies CDR1 LGHDT and CDR2 YNNKEL. Clipping removes 6 bases from V and 1 base from J, with 3 as the unmatched junction base count. Library construction relied on 5' RACE. TCRdb lists the instrument as Illumina HiSeq 2000. A universal primer binding site was added through template switching, and the final cDNA carried a unique molecular identifier so that TCR cDNA molecules could be counted accurately. Specific primers in the conserved constant-segment region were used to synthesize first-strand cDNA for the TCR alpha and beta chains. Each cDNA library was double barcoded, with a SMART-Mk sample barcode plus Illumina barcodes, to control for contamination. TruSeq adapter sequences along with Illumina sample barcodes were introduced in two successive PCR steps. Sequencing of the TCR alpha and beta cDNA libraries was done on the Illumina HiSeq platform using custom primers. As for how the authors treated the data: Raw reads were processed with MiGEC to extract unique molecular identifiers, and MiXCR was used to determine CDR3 positions. For each individual, recombination models were inferred using an EM algorithm with the repgenHMM and IGoR tools. The analysis of shared clonotypes was done with the tcR package in R, with sharing normalized by the product of cloneset sizes. To study raw recombination without the effects of thymic and clonal selection, out-of-frame nonproductive sequences were analyzed. TCRdb trimmed the raw reads at Q25, called clones with MiXCR and kept productive beta chains. Each CDR3 protein gets just one entry, which takes the most common genes and DNA from the rows behind it. The V and J calls and clone size come from TCRdb's table, not from the authors' own analysis. Counted in this sample were 500,000 or so distinct CDR3 sequences; less than 25% of them appeared once. The top ten constitute around 0.9% of the sample.

The sample comes from a study of identical twins (dated by TCRdb to the mid-2010s). In the study overall: To test whether fetal clonotypes persist, the study used deep sequencing on TCR alpha and beta repertoires from monozygotic twins, unrelated adults of various ages, and cord blood. To rule out contamination, the twin experiments were replicated at different times with different library preparation protocols. Overall study outcomes, separate from this receptor: Conclusions relied on cross-sectional statistical analysis, since the same donors could not be followed over many years. Out-of-frame TCR alpha sharing in monozygotic twins was systematically underestimated by recombination models, whereas sharing between unrelated individuals was in agreement with the recombination models. Excess twin sharing in beta out-of-frame sequences was weaker because fewer shared sequences lowered the signal-to-noise ratio. Out-of-frame TCR alpha sequences shared between twins showed an excess of low generation-probability sequences compared with coincidental sharing between unrelated individuals. Fewer insertions were carried by abundant cord blood beta clonotypes, a similar but weaker trend appeared in young adult naive repertoires, and no such trend appeared in memory repertoires. Zero-insertion analyses could be partly confounded by invariant T cells such as MAIT and iNKT, although diverse VJ usage argued against such confounding for most clonotypes.

Every donor in the study was a healthy Caucasian. Three pairs of female monozygotic twins, all aged roughly 18 to 29 years, made up the twin cohort. Positive isolation kits from Invitrogen were used to isolate the CD4+ and CD8+ T cell populations. These records were also assigned to another study, of T cells expressing NK-cell markers. The second study reports: Three sorted T-cell subsets (CD3+CD56+NKG2C+, CD3+CD56+NKG2C- and CD3+CD56-NKG2C+) from fewer than 10 donors had their TCR beta-chain repertoires profiled. Among the eight sequenced donors, seven were HCMV-seropositive and one was HCMV-seronegative. To restrict sorting to alphabetaTCR-expressing T cells, an anti-gammadeltaTCR antibody was added in several experiments. In a handful of donors, the dominant CD3+CD56+NKG2C+ clonotypes were found to rank among the top 10 CD8+ clonotypes and to make up about 1.0-7.5% of CD8+ T cells. Those dominant clonotypes were again the most abundant among CD3+CD56-NKG2C+ cells in several donors, at about 25-60.1%. Whether the expanded NKG2C-expressing T cell clones were specific for HCMV antigens was left unclear. The study sequenced eight donors, all healthy volunteers chosen at random: three men and five women. HCMV serostatus was determined by detecting HCMV-specific IgG in serum with a commercial ELISA kit. MIGEC was used to demultiplex reads and group reads by UMI, and MiTCR was used to assemble and quantify clonotypes. To exclude erroneous sequences, any TCR cDNA sequence not supported by at least two reads was discarded. The tcR package was used for downstream repertoire analysis, with clonotypes matched between fractions based on CDR3 nucleotide sequence plus V segment. VDJmatch was used to annotate antigen specificity against VDJdb, with one amino acid substitution allowed in CDR3.

The sequence was collected from a woman younger than 35 in good health. The chain couples TRBV3-1 to TRBJ2-4, with TRBD1 matching 7 junction bases. Sequenced: CD4+ T cells sorted from blood. The DNA is TGTGCCAGCAGGGAACAGGGGGCCAAAAACATTCAGTACTTC. Its translation is CASREQGAKNIQYF.